This T cell receptor (beta chain) is from a study of blood T cell repertoires in COVID-19. Study at large: T cells, B-cell-depleted T cells, or PBMCs provided the cDNA or gDNA that served as material.

Germline CDR1 and CDR2: SGHTA and FQGNSA. This CDR3 comprises 17 residues. V was clipped by 2 bases and J by 0 bases, with 11 bases between them. Per the authors' pipeline: It was from reference gene primer amplification that nucleated cell counts were estimated. Some clones are missing from TCRdb's copy, which holds only in-frame ones; the method was immunoSEQ multiplex PCR. The DNA gave D and trimming, while V, J and clone size come from that table. The sample comprises under 250,000 clones, over 75% of which are singletons, and more than 2% rests with the top ten. The receptor was derived from a woman in her seventies with COVID-19, enrolled during active disease. The chain is built from TRBV7-2 and TRBJ2-6; D is undetermined. The sequencing input was peripheral blood. The CDR3 nucleotides read TGTGCCAGCAGCTTATCGTCAGGCAGCTCTGGGGCCAACGTCCTGACTTTC. Its protein is CASSLSSGSSGANVLTF.